The T cell receptor beta chain under discussion was sequenced for a study of blood T cell repertoires in COVID-19. Across the study: From the United States, Italy and Spain came samples of acute and convalescent COVID-19. T cells, B-cell-depleted T cells, or PBMCs provided the cDNA or gDNA that served as material.

CDR1 LGHDT and CDR2 YNNKEL come from the germline V gene (reference sequence). Trimming pared 4 bases from V and 0 bases from J, leaving 7 bases between. The CDR3 loop spans 14 amino acids. The table lists this clone with a few counts. As processed by the authors: Researchers report that nucleated cell counts were estimated from reference gene primer amplification. TCRdb keeps only in-frame clones here, not all; method: immunoSEQ multiplex PCR. Clone size and V and J calls were adopted from that table, with D and trimming inferred from the DNA. This sample has fewer than 300,000 clones; 85% occur once, and the top ten carry more than 4.5%.

Material for sequencing was peripheral blood. The TCR comes from a man over 45 with active or convalescent COVID-19. The chain combines TRBV3-1 (or the pseudogene TRBV3-2) with TRBJ1-5; no reliable D call. The CDR3 coding sequence is TGTGCCAGCAGCCGCGGAAGTAGCAATCAGCCCCAGCATTTT. Translation gives CASSRGSSNQPQHF.